This TCR beta chain was retrieved from a study of OX40 agonist ivuxolimab in advanced cancers. Per the germline V gene, CDR1 is MNHEY and CDR2 is SVGAGI. The CDR3 covers 12 residues. V was trimmed by 8 bases and J by 3 bases, leaving 11 bases between them. This table comes from immunoSEQ multiplex PCR, and its TCRdb copy is limited to in-frame clones, with some not included. The table lists under 25,000 clones, approximately 83% of them singletons, with around 52% in the top ten. This material consisted of CD4+ or CD8+ T cells sorted from blood, taken in a trial of the OX40 agonist ivuxolimab. The origin of this receptor is an adult with an advanced solid tumor such as melanoma, head and neck, liver or kidney cancer. The rearrangement links TRBV6-5 to TRBJ2-7; D may correspond to TRBD1 or TRBD2 (5 bases each). This CDR3 reads CASEGRDYEQYF. CDR3 DNA: TGTGCCAGCGAGGGCAGGGACTACGAGCAGTACTTC.